This T cell receptor (beta chain) was captured by sequencing in a study of PD-1 blockade in classical Hodgkin lymphoma. Study-wide results and caveats: For complete responders, baseline diversity was comparable to that of newly diagnosed patients. In newly diagnosed patients, baseline TCR diversity was reportedly below that of healthy donors.

CDR1 and CDR2 (germline): SGHNT, YENEEA. The CDR3 is made up of 14 amino acids. V gave up 3 bases and J gave up 6 bases, with 15 bases separating them. This clone was found once. Its specificity is not known. This table comes from immunoSEQ multiplex PCR, and its TCRdb copy is limited to in-frame clones, with some not included. The data contain about 24,000 clones, around 84% of them seen just once; the ten biggest clones take up about 6.3%. Regarding time point: cycle 4 day 1 (C4D1), after five to seven weeks of nivolumab. Every patient experienced relapse after autologous stem cell transplantation, and brentuximab vedotin exposure varied.

Specimen: peripheral blood mononuclear cells (PBMCs), collected before the fourth cycle of nivolumab. V gene TRBV11-3 combines with J gene TRBJ2-7; D might be TRBD2 (7 bases). The receptor's source is a human donor with classical Hodgkin lymphoma. The CDR3 here is CASSFQGRVGEQYF. The CDR3, as DNA: TGTGCCAGCAGCTTCCAGGGGAGGGTGGGCGAGCAGTACTTC.